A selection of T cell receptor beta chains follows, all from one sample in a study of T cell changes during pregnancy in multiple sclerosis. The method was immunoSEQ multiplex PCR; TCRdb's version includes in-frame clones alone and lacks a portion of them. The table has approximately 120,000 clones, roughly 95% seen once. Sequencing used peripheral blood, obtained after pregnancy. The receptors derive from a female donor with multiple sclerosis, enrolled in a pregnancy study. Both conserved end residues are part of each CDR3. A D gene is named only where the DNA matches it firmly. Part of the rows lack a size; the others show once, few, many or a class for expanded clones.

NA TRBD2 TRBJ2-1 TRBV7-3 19 TGTGCCAGCAGCTTAAACGCAGGCTTTGGGACTAGCGGGATTCCTGAGCAGTTCTTC CASSLNAGFGTSGIPEQFF
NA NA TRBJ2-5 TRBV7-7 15 TGTGCTAGCAGCTTCTCAGGGTTCGGCCAAGAGACCCAGTACTTC CASSFSGFGQETQYF
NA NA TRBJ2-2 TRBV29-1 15 TGCAGCGTTGAAGATGGGAGACAACGAGCCGGGGAGCTGTTTTTT CSVEDGRQRAGELFF
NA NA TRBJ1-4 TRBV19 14 TGTGCCAGTAGTCGCGGGAGGTCCGCCGAAAAACTGTTTTTT CASSRGRSAEKLFF
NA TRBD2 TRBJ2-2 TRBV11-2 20 TGTGCCAGCAGCTTAGACGCTGGACTAGCGGGAACCGCGAACACCGGGGAGCTGTTTTTT CASSLDAGLAGTANTGELFF
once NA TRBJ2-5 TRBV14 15 TGTGCCAGCAGCCCCTTTCGGCGGCACCAAGAGACCCAGTACTTC CASSPFRRHQETQYF
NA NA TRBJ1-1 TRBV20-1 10 TGCAGTGCTAGTCGGGGTGAAGCTTTCTTT CSASRGEAFF
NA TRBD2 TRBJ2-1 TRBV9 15 TGTGCCAGCAGCGTAAGCGGGAGCTCCTACAATGAGCAGTTCTTC CASSVSGSSYNEQFF
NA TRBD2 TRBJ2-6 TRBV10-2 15 TGCGCCAGCAGTGGGACTAGCGGGATAAGTGGGGTCCTGACTTTC CASSGTSGISGVLTF
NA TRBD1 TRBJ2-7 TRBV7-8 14 TGTGCCAGCAGCTTAGGGGACAGGTTGCACGAGCAGTACTTC CASSLGDRLHEQYF
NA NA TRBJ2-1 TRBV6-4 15 TGTGCCAGCAGCCTGAGCCCTAGCGCGTACAATGAGCAGTTCTTC CASSLSPSAYNEQFF
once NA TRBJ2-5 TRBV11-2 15 TGTGCCAGCAGCTTAGAGGGCAGGGGGGAAGAGACCCAGTACTTC CASSLEGRGEETQYF
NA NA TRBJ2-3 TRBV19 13 TGTGCCACGACCCGGAAAGGCGGGGATACGCAGTATTTT CATTRKGGDTQYF
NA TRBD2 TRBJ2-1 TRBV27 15 TGTGCCAGCAGTTTAGCGGGAGGACTCTTCGATGAGCAGTTCTTC CASSLAGGLFDEQFF
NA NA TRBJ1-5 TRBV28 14 TGTGCCAGCAGTTTAAGCGGGGGCGCTCAGCCCCAGCATTTT CASSLSGGAQPQHF
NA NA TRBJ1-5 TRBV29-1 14 TGCAGCGTACTACAGGGAGATAGCAATCAGCCCCAGCATTTT CSVLQGDSNQPQHF
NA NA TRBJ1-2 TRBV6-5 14 TGTGCCAGCAGTTACCGGGACACTCACTATGGCTACACCTTC CASSYRDTHYGYTF
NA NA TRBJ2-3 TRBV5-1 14 TGCGCCAGCAGCTTGGCACTACCCACAGATACGCAGTATTTT CASSLALPTDTQYF
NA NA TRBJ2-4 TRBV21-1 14 TGTGCCAGCAGCAAAGCGGGCCAAGTAAACATTCAGTACTTC CASSKAGQVNIQYF
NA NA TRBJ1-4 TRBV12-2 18 TGTGCAAGTCGCACAGCCGGGACAGGGGACCTCAGGGGGGGAAAACTGTTTTTT CASRTAGTGDLRGGKLFF
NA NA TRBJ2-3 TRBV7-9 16 TGTGCCAGCAGCCAGCCGCCGGCCCAGAGGGCAGATACGCAGTATTTT CASSQPPAQRADTQYF
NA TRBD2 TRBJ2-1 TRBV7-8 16 TGTGCCAGCGGCTTAGAGATTGAGACGGGGAGGGGTGAGCAGTTCTTC CASGLEIETGRGEQFF
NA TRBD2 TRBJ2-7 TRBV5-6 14 TGTGCCAGCAGCTTATCCGGGAGGGCCTACGAGCAGTACTTC CASSLSGRAYEQYF
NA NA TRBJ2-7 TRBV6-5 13 TGTGCCAGCAAAGCTAGCGCCACCTACGAGCAGTACTTC CASKASATYEQYF
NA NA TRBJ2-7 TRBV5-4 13 TGTGCCAGCAGCTCGGGTACGTCCTACGAGCAGTACTTC CASSSGTSYEQYF
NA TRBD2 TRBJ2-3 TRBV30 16 TGTGCCTGGACGTCCGTTGGGACTAGCGGCATGGAGACGCAGTATTTT CAWTSVGTSGMETQYF
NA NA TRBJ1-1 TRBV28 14 TGTGCCAGCACCAACAGCCTAATGAACACTGAAGCTTTCTTT CASTNSLMNTEAFF
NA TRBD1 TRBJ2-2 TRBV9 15 TGTGCCAGCAGCTATCAGGGGGAGTCACCCGGGGAGCTGTTTTTT CASSYQGESPGELFF
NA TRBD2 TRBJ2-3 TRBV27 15 TGTGCCACCTCATCTAGCGGGAGGACGACAGATACGCAGTATTTT CATSSSGRTTDTQYF
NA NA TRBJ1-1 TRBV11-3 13 TGTGCCAGCAGCTATCAGGGTAACACTGAAGCTTTCTTT CASSYQGNTEAFF
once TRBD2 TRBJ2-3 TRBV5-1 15 TGCGCCAGCATTCGTACTAGCGGGGCCCTGGATACGCAGTATTTT CASIRTSGALDTQYF
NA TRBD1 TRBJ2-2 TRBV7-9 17 TGTGCCAGCAGCGCTACCCGGACAGGATCGAACACCGGGGAGCTGTTTTTT CASSATRTGSNTGELFF
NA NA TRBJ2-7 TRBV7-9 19 TGTGCCAGCAGCTTAGAGCCCAAGAGATCGGGGAGACGAAACTACGAGCAGTACTTC CASSLEPKRSGRRNYEQYF
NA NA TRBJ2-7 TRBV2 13 TGTGCCAGTTTGGACAGCCGCTCCTACGAGCAGTACTTC CASLDSRSYEQYF
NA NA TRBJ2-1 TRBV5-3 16 TGTGCCAGAAGCTTCTGTCGGAGGGCCCTCCACAATGAGCAGTTCTTC CARSFCRRALHNEQFF
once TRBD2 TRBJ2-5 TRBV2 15 TGTGCCAGCAGCCTCCTAGCGGGAGGAGGAGAGACCCAGTACTTC CASSLLAGGGETQYF
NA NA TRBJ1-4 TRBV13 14 TGTGCCAGCAGCTTAAGAGTGGCTAATGAAAAACTGTTTTTT CASSLRVANEKLFF
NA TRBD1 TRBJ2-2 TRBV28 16 TGTGCCAGCAGTTTAGGGCAGGGACAGAGGACCGGGGAGCTGTTTTTT CASSLGQGQRTGELFF
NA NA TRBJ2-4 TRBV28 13 TGTGCCAGCAGTGGATGGGGCACGGTCATTCAGTACTTC CASSGWGTVIQYF
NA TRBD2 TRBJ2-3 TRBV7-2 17 TGTGCCAGCAGCCTCTCTTCGGGCGGGAGCGTGACAGATACGCAGTATTTT CASSLSSGGSVTDTQYF
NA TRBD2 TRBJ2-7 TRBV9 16 TGTGCCAGCAGCCCGGCGCGGGCGGGAGGGGGATACGAGCAGTACTTC CASSPARAGGGYEQYF
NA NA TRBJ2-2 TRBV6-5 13 TGTGCCAGCAGTTACGACTCCCAGACGGAGCTGTTTTTT CASSYDSQTELFF
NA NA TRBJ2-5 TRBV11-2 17 TGTGCCAGCAGCGCCCGTCCCCCAGTGCGGGGTCAAGAGACCCAGTACTTC CASSARPPVRGQETQYF
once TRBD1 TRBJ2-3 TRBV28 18 TGTGCCAGCAGTTTTGCGGCGGGACAGGGGCTTAGCACAGATACGCAGTATTTT CASSFAAGQGLSTDTQYF
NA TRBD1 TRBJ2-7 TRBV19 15 TGTGCCAGTAGTAAACCGGGACAGGGTTTCTACGAGCAGTACTTC CASSKPGQGFYEQYF
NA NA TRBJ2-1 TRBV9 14 TGTGCCAGCAGCGTAGAAGGACTCAACAATGAGCAGTTCTTC CASSVEGLNNEQFF
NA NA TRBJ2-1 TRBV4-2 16 TGTGCCAGCAGCCCCCCCGCGGGGGCCTCCTACAATGAGCAGTTCTTC CASSPPAGASYNEQFF
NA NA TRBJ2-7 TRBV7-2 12 TGTGCCAGCAGCTTAATAGTACACGAGCAGTACTTC CASSLIVHEQYF
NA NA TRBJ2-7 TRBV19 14 TGTGCCAGTAGCCTAGTCTCGGGGTTCGGCGAGCAGTACTTC CASSLVSGFGEQYF
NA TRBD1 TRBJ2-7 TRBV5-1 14 TGCGCCAGCAGCTCCGGGGTGACAGGGGGCGAGCAGTACTTC CASSSGVTGGEQYF
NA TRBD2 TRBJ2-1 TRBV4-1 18 TGCGCCAGCAGCCCCCCCTATCCGGGACTAGCGTACGACAATGAGCAGTTCTTC CASSPPYPGLAYDNEQFF
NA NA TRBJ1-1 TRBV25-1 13 TGTGCCAGCAGTGAATCGGGGAGCACTGAAGCTTTCTTT CASSESGSTEAFF
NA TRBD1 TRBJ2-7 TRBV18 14 TGTGCCAGCTCCCCGGACAGGGGTCCCTACGAGCAGTACTTC CASSPDRGPYEQYF
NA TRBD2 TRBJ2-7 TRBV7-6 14 TGTGCCAGCAGCTTATTAGCGGGAGGGAGGGAGCAGTACTTC CASSLLAGGREQYF
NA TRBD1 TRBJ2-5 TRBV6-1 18 TGTGCCAGCAGTGAACGTTTCCCTAGCAGGGGGAGTCAAGAGACCCAGTACTTC CASSERFPSRGSQETQYF
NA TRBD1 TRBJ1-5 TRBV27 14 TGTGCCAGCAGGGCCGGGACAGATAATCAGCCCCAGCATTTT CASRAGTDNQPQHF
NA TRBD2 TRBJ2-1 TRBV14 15 TGTGCCAGCAGCCTCGGTTTAGCGGGCTATAATGAGCAGTTCTTC CASSLGLAGYNEQFF
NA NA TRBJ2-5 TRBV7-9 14 TGTGCCAGCGGTCAGGGATGGGACCAAGAGACCCAGTACTTC CASGQGWDQETQYF
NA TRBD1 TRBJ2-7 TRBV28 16 TGTGCCAGCAGTCTTAACCGGGACAGGGGCTCCTACGAGCAGTACTTC CASSLNRDRGSYEQYF